These 20 T cell receptor beta chains originate from one sample sequenced in a study of blood T cell repertoires in COVID-19. Measured with immunoSEQ multiplex PCR; TCRdb has only the in-frame clones, and not every one. This sample has roughly 70,000 clones, with roughly 90% found just once. Sample: peripheral blood. The source is a human donor in a cohort sampled during active COVID-19.

The chain recombines TRBV9 with TRBJ1-4; 7 bases map to TRBD1. The germline V gene encodes CDR1 SGDLS and CDR2 YYNGEE. CDR3 size: 16 residues. V lost 3 bases to trimming and J lost 6 bases; unmatched junction nucleotides: 11. Here the CDR3 reads CASSATDRVDYEKLFF. The CDR3 coding sequence is TGTGCCAGCAGCGCGACAGACAGGGTAGACTATGAAAAACTGTTTTTT.

The CDR3 is CASSRITTGNEAFF. As DNA, the CDR3 is TGTGCCAGCAGCCGCATTACGACAGGGAATGAAGCTTTCTTT. The chain links TRBV7-8 to TRBJ1-1, with 7 bases matching TRBD1. Germline V gene lookup returns CDR1 SGHVS and CDR2 FQNEAQ. The CDR3 loop spans 14 amino acids. The junction had 10 bases not matched to a gene; V was cut back by 5 bases and J by 7 bases.

The chain links TRBV5-1 to TRBJ2-2, with 8 bases matching TRBD2. Germline V lookup: CDR1 SGHRS, CDR2 YFSETQ. The J segment lost 6 bases and the V segment lost 1 base, leaving 2 bases of the junction unmatched. This CDR3 contains 14 residues. The CDR3 nucleotides read TGCGCCAGCAGCTTGCCGGGGGGGCCCGGGGAGCTGTTTTTT. The encoded protein is CASSLPGGPGELFF.

The rearrangement uses TRBV7-8 and TRBJ1-2, with TRBD1 as a possible D gene (6 bases). Germline V CDR1 and CDR2: SGHVS, FQNEAQ. V was clipped by 0 bases and J by 2 bases, with 13 bases between them. This CDR3 contains 16 residues. As DNA, the CDR3 is TGTGCCAGCAGCTTAGCCCCGGGGGGCCGAAACTATGGCTACACCTTC. Amino acid sequence: CASSLAPGGRNYGYTF.

The J gene is TRBJ2-1, the V gene TRBV5-1; weak D call: TRBD2 (7 bases). The length of the CDR3 is 14 residues. The V gene lost 0 bases and the J gene lost 6 bases, with 10 bases spanning the gap. Germline V CDR1 and CDR2: SGHRS, YFSETQ. The CDR3 is CASSLGGGVNEQFF. The CDR3 DNA reads as TGCGCCAGCAGCTTGGGAGGGGGGGTCAATGAGCAGTTCTTC.

This chain links TRBV11-2 with TRBJ1-5, with D perhaps TRBD1 (5 bases). The V end was cut by 2 bases, the J end by 6 bases, with 11 bases between. The CDR3 has 14 amino acids. Germline CDR1 is SGHAT and CDR2 is FQNNGV. CDR3 loop: CASSLTWRGQPQHF. The CDR3 DNA sequence: TGTGCCAGCAGCTTAACCTGGAGGGGTCAGCCCCAGCATTTT.

This clone was observed a handful of times. The chain uses TRBV10-2 and TRBJ2-3; 8 bases line up with TRBD1. Germline loops: CDR1 WSHSY, CDR2 SAAADI. CDR3 size: 14 residues. V was clipped by 8 bases and J by 4 bases; unmatched bases: 8. The DNA for the CDR3 is TGCGCCAGCTGCCGGACAGGGAGCCCAGATACGCAGTATTTT. Encoded protein: CASCRTGSPDTQYF.

The table lists this clone with a count of one. This chain connects TRBV29-1 to TRBJ2-7; 8 nucleotides line up with TRBD1. The CDR3 runs 16 residues. Germline V CDR1 and CDR2: SQVTM, ANQGSEA. V trimming: 4 bases; J trimming: 0 bases; junction bases outside the gene matches: 11. The CDR3 coding sequence is TGCAGCGTTGTTTCTCTGGACAGGGAGAGCTCCTACGAGCAGTACTTC. Residues: CSVVSLDRESSYEQYF.

This clone was counted between two and nine times. The rearrangement uses TRBV7-2 and TRBJ1-5, with D possibly matching TRBD1 (6 bases). Per germline, CDR1 SGHTA and CDR2 FQGNSA. V was shortened by 0 bases and J by 2 bases, with 11 bases between the two germline ends. The CDR3 covers 16 residues. Here the CDR3 reads CASSLAGDKGNQPQHF. CDR3 sequence (DNA): TGTGCCAGCAGCTTAGCGGGGGACAAGGGCAATCAGCCCCAGCATTTT.

This clone occurred once. The chain links TRBV9 to TRBJ2-7; a weak D match, TRBD1 (6 bases). The CDR3 extends over 12 amino acids. CDR1 and CDR2 (germline): SGDLS, YYNGEE. V lost 6 bases, J lost 6 bases, and 13 bases lay in between. The CDR3, as DNA: TGTGCCAGCAACCAGGAAGGGGGCGAGCAGTACTTC. It translates to CASNQEGGEQYF.

V usage is TRBV5-6 and J usage is TRBJ2-2; D perhaps matches TRBD2 (6 bases). The CDR3 contains 19 residues. Germline CDR1 is SGHDT and CDR2 is YYEEEE. Trimming took 5 bases from V and 2 from J, leaving 25 bases between them. The CDR3 is CASRIEGDFGGDNTGELFF. CDR3 coding DNA: TGTGCCAGCAGGATCGAGGGTGATTTTGGAGGGGATAACACCGGGGAGCTGTTTTTT.

The chain carries TRBV6-4 and TRBJ2-1; D is unclear. V dropped 4 bases and J dropped 0 bases, with 10 bases sitting between them. CDR1 is MRHNA and CDR2 is SNTAGT in the germline V gene. The CDR3 spans 15 residues. The CDR3 reads CASSAGQSSYNEQFF. CDR3 coding DNA: TGTGCCAGCAGTGCGGGTCAGAGCTCCTACAATGAGCAGTTCTTC.

The CDR3 region is CASSLLAVINEKLFF. The CDR3 coding sequence is TGTGCCAGCAGCTTGTTGGCAGTGATAAATGAAAAACTGTTTTTT. This chain uses TRBV5-6 with TRBJ1-4; D is ambiguous. Germline-derived CDR1 and CDR2 are SGHDT and YYEEEE. Trimming took 1 base from V and 5 from J, leaving 12 bases between them. The CDR3 has 15 amino acids.

This chain joins TRBV5-1 and TRBJ2-1; a possible D gene is TRBD2 (7 bases). V lost 1 base to trimming and J lost 4 bases, with 15 bases between them. The germline CDR1 and CDR2 sequences are SGHRS and YFSETQ. The CDR3 runs 16 residues. Here the CDR3 reads CASSLFAGAQYNEQFF. The CDR3 coding sequence is TGCGCCAGCAGCTTGTTTGCGGGGGCCCAGTACAATGAGCAGTTCTTC.

The rearrangement links TRBV6-5 to TRBJ2-2; 9 bases agree with TRBD1. Germline-derived CDR1 and CDR2 are MNHEY and SVGAGI. CDR3 size: 15 residues. The junction had 7 bases not matched to a gene; V was cut back by 7 bases and J by 4 bases. DNA of the CDR3: TGTGCCAGCACCGGACAGGGGAGGGGCACCGGGGAGCTGTTTTTT. As protein: CASTGQGRGTGELFF.

This chain connects TRBV29-1 to TRBJ2-1; D possibly corresponds to TRBD1 (5 bases). Germline V CDR1 and CDR2: SQVTM, ANQGSEA. The V and J ends lost 6 bases and 4 bases respectively, with 7 bases between them. This CDR3 has 11 residues. CDR3 sequence reads: CSVDRYNEQFF. The DNA of the CDR3 is TGCAGCGTCGACAGATACAATGAGCAGTTCTTC.

The CDR3 spells CASTPRQGKGYTF. CDR3 nucleotide sequence: TGTGCCAGCACTCCGAGACAGGGCAAAGGCTACACCTTC. The genes are TRBV6-5 and TRBJ1-2; the match to TRBD1 covers 7 bases. This CDR3 region has 13 residues. The V gene end was trimmed by 7 bases and the J gene end by 8 bases; junction bases not matched to a gene: 10. Germline V CDR1 and CDR2: MNHEY, SVGAGI.

This chain uses TRBV9 with TRBJ2-1; D not resolved. V dropped 2 bases and J dropped 9 bases, with 12 bases sitting between them. The CDR3 loop spans 13 amino acids. The germline gives CDR1 SGDLS, CDR2 YYNGEE. CDR3 residues: CASSVEVVGEQFF. As DNA, the CDR3 is TGTGCCAGCAGCGTTGAGGTGGTGGGTGAGCAGTTCTTC.

This rearrangement joins TRBV6-4 to TRBJ1-5, with D unresolved. This CDR3 is 12 amino acids long. V was cut by 10 bases and J by 1 base, with 8 bases left in between. Germline V lookup: CDR1 MRHNA, CDR2 SNTAGT. This chain's CDR3 is CAINRSNQPQHF. CDR3 nucleotides: TGTGCCATAAACCGGAGCAATCAGCCCCAGCATTTT.

The chain employs TRBV10-3 and TRBJ1-5, with 9 bases that match TRBD1. This CDR3 has 15 amino acids. J gave up 6 bases and V 8 bases, and 11 bases lay outside the gene matches. Per germline, CDR1 ENHRY and CDR2 SYGVKD. The CDR3, as DNA: TGTGCCATCGGTAAAACAGGGGGCGTCGGTCAGCCCCAGCATTTT. Encoded protein: CAIGKTGGVGQPQHF.